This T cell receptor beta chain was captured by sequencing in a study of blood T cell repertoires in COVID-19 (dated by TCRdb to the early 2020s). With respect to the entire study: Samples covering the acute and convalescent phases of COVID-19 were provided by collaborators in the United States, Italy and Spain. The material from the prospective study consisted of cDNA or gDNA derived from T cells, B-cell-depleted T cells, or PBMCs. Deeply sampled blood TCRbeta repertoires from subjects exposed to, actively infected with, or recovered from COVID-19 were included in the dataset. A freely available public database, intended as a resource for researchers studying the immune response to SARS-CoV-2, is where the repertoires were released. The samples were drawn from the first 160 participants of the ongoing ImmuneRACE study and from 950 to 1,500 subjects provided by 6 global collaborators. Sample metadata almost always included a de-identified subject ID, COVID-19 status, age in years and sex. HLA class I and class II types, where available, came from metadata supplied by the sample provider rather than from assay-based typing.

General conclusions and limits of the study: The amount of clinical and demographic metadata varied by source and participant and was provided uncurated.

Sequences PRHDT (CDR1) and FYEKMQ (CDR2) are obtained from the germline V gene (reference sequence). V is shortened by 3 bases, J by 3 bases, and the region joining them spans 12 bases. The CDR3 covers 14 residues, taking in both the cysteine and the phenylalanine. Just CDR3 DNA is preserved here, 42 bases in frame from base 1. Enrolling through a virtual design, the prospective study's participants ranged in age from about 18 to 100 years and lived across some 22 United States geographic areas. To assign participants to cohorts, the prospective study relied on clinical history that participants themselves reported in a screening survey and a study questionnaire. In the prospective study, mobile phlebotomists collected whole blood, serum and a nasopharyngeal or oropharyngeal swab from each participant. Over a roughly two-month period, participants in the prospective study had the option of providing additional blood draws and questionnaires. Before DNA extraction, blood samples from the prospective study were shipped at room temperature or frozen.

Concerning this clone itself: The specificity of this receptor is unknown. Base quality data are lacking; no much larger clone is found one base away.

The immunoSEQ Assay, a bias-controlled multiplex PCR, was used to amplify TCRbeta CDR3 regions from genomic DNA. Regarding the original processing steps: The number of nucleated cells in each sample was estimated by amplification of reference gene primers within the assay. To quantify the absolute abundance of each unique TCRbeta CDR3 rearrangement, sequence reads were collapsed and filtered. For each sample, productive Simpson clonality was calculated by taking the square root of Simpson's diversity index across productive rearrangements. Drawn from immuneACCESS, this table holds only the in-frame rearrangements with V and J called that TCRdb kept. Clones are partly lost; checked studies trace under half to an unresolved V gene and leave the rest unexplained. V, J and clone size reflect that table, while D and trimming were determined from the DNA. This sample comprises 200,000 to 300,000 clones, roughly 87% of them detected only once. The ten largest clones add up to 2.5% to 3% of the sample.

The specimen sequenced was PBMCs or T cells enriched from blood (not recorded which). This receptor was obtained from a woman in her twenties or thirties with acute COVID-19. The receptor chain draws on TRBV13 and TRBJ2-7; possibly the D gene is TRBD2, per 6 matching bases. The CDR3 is CASSFGTQDYEQYF. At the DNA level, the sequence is TGTGCCAGCAGCTTCGGGACTCAGGACTACGAGCAGTACTTC.